Each of the 32 T cell receptor beta chains below was sequenced from the same sample in a study of radiation and T cells in renal cell carcinoma. The protocol was immunoSEQ multiplex PCR, while the TCRdb copy is restricted to in-frame clones and leaves out a portion. The sample holds just over 95,000 clones, more than 65% seen once. Time point: blood 4 weeks post-SBRT, at nephrectomy. Treatment here: 15 Gy SBRT to primary tumor, nephrectomy 4 weeks later. This material consisted of blood, taken from a patient whose treatment included radiotherapy and nephrectomy. The receptors derive from a man in his 60s with renal cell carcinoma.

The chain is built from TRBV7-6 and TRBJ2-2; 9 nucleotides align to TRBD1. This CDR3 has 18 amino acids. J gave up 4 bases and V 1 base, and 10 bases lay outside the gene matches. Per the germline V gene, CDR1 is SGHVS and CDR2 is FNYEAQ. The CDR3 nucleotides are TGTGCCAGCAGCTTAGTCTCTTTCGGGACAGGGATCACCGGGGAGCTGTTTTTT. Protein: CASSLVSFGTGITGELFF.

The chain links TRBV4-3 to TRBJ2-5; TRBD2 matches at 7 bases. This CDR3 region has 13 residues. Unmatched junction bases numbered 3, after V lost 4 bases and J lost 4 bases. Germline CDR1 is LGHNA and CDR2 is YSLEER. CDR3 residues: CASSRGGGETQYF. The CDR3, as DNA: TGCGCCAGCAGCCGCGGGGGAGGAGAGACCCAGTACTTC.

The CDR3 bases are TGTGCCAGCAGTTTCCAGGGGACCTACGAGCAGTACTTC. Translated, it gives CASSFQGTYEQYF. The chain employs TRBV28 and TRBJ2-7, with TRBD1 as a possible D gene (6 bases). V was cut by 3 bases and J by 2 bases, with 8 bases left in between. Germline-derived CDR1 and CDR2 are MDHEN and SYDVKM. This CDR3 is built from 13 residues.

The J gene is TRBJ2-1, the V gene TRBV19, with 7 bases lining up with TRBD2. V lost 9 bases and J lost 12; bases outside the gene matches: 5. CDR3 size: 10 residues. Per germline, CDR1 LNHDA and CDR2 SQIVND (reference sequence). DNA of the CDR3: TGTGCCAGATCGGGGGGTGGGCAGTTCTTC. This sequence encodes CARSGGGQFF.

This chain uses TRBV30 with TRBJ1-2, with unresolved D. Trimming took 0 bases from V and 7 from J, leaving 12 bases between them. Per the germline V gene, CDR1 is GTSNPN and CDR2 is SVGIG (reference sequence). The CDR3 runs to 13 residues. In DNA form, the CDR3 reads TGTGCCTGGAGTGTAGCTGGGGATGGTGGCTACACCTTC. This gives the protein CAWSVAGDGGYTF.

The rearrangement uses TRBV2 and TRBJ2-1, with 8 bases aligning to TRBD2. Germline lookup yields CDR1 SNHLY and CDR2 FYNNEI. This CDR3 region has 15 residues. Unmatched junction bases numbered 7, after V lost 4 bases and J lost 5 bases. The CDR3 DNA reads as TGTGCCAGCAGTGGCACGAGCGGGAGTCACAATGAGCAGTTCTTC. It codes for CASSGTSGSHNEQFF.

The V and J genes are TRBV9 and TRBJ2-1; no clear D. This CDR3 is 15 amino acids long. The germline gives CDR1 SGDLS, CDR2 YYNGEE. Between the trimmed V and J ends, which lost 3 bases and 7 bases, there was a span of 17 bases. Here the CDR3 reads CASSAVAVTTNEQFF. The CDR3 nucleotides read TGTGCCAGCAGCGCAGTCGCGGTAACAACGAATGAGCAGTTCTTC.

J is TRBJ2-1 and V is TRBV5-6; 8 nucleotides agree with TRBD2. Looked up from germline, CDR1 is SGHDT and CDR2 is YYEEEE. After removal of 1 base from V and 4 bases from J, the junction contained 4 bases not matched to a gene. The CDR3 length is 15 residues. The CDR3 reads CASSLSSGGYNEQFF. As DNA, the CDR3 is TGTGCCAGCAGCTTGTCAAGCGGGGGATACAATGAGCAGTTCTTC.

This clone was seen once. The V and J genes are TRBV5-6 and TRBJ2-5; 9 bases fit TRBD1. V trimming: 1 base; J trimming: 0 bases; junction bases outside the gene matches: 7. The CDR3 loop spans 17 amino acids. Germline CDR1 reads SGHDT; CDR2 reads YYEEEE. The CDR3 sequence is CASSLKGQGLYQETQYF. The DNA for the CDR3 is TGTGCCAGCAGCTTGAAGGGACAGGGATTATACCAAGAGACCCAGTACTTC. Based on the CDR3 plus reference TRBV5-6 and TRBJ2-5, the full variable domain is DAGVTQSPTHLIKTRGQQVTLRCSPKSGHDTVSWYQQALGQGPQFIFQYYEEEERQRGNFPDRFSGHQFPNYSSELNVNALLLGDSALYLCASSLKGQGLYQETQYFGPGTRLLVL.

This clone has only a few counts. The chain recombines TRBV7-7 with TRBJ2-1; D not resolved. CDR1 and CDR2 from the germline V gene are SSHAT and FNYEAQ (reference sequence). This CDR3 comprises 13 residues. The V end lost 1 base, the J end lost 7 bases, and 8 bases lay between the germline ends. CDR3 sequence reads: CASSLGSSNEQFF. DNA for the CDR3: TGTGCCAGCAGCTTAGGTAGTTCGAATGAGCAGTTCTTC.

The table lists this clone with a count of one. The chain is built from TRBV7-2 and TRBJ1-5, with 8 positions matching TRBD1. Trimming at V came to 5 bases and at J to 6 bases, leaving 9 bases not matched to a gene. The germline V gene has CDR1 SGHTA and CDR2 FQGNSA. This CDR3 has 15 amino acids. The CDR3: CASSPRTGNGQPQHF. The CDR3 DNA sequence: TGTGCCAGCAGCCCCCGGACAGGGAACGGTCAGCCCCAGCATTTT.

The CDR3 nucleotides read TGTGCCAGCAGTTACGGGCTTAGGGGTAGCACAGATACGCAGTATTTT. Translated: CASSYGLRGSTDTQYF. This chain joins TRBV6-5 and TRBJ2-3; possibly TRBD1 for D (5 bases). The CDR3 consists of 16 residues. Germline V CDR1 and CDR2: MNHEY, SVGAGI. With 2 bases removed from V and 0 bases from J, the gap between germline ends came to 12 bases.

The chain links TRBV7-8 to TRBJ1-1, with D possibly being TRBD1 (5 bases). V was cut by 8 bases and J by 1 base, with 11 bases left in between. Looked up from germline, CDR1 is SGHVS and CDR2 is FQNEAQ. This CDR3 comprises 13 residues. The CDR3 nucleotides are TGTGCCAGCTTATTCAGGGCGAACACTGAAGCTTTCTTT. This gives the protein CASLFRANTEAFF.

J is TRBJ2-7 and V is TRBV19, with D possibly called TRBD1 or TRBD2 (6 bases each). The CDR3 has 17 amino acids. V lost 4 bases, J lost 1 base, and 20 bases lay in between. Germline V gene sequence: CDR1 LNHDA, CDR2 SQIVND (reference sequence). Here the CDR3 DNA reads TGTGCCAGTAGTAGAGCACGGGGGCTCCCCTCTTCCTACGAGCAGTACTTC. Translated: CASSRARGLPSSYEQYF.

This chain links TRBV5-4 with TRBJ2-7; 7 bases fit TRBD1. The CDR3 consists of 13 residues. Germline V CDR1 and CDR2: SGHNT, YYREEE (reference sequence). After removal of 9 bases from V and 3 bases from J, the junction contained 9 bases not matched to a gene. The CDR3 region is CATLRDSSYEQYF. CDR3 nucleotide sequence: TGTGCCACCCTCCGGGACAGTAGCTACGAGCAGTACTTC.

DNA for the CDR3: TGTGCCAGCAGTCCTTATACAGGGGACAGGTATCCCCACGAGCAGTACTTC. As protein: CASSPYTGDRYPHEQYF. This chain joins TRBV27 and TRBJ2-7, with TRBD1 matching 8 bases. This CDR3 is 17 amino acids long. Germline CDR1 and CDR2: MNHEY and SMNVEV (reference sequence). After removal of 5 bases from V and 5 bases from J, the junction contained 17 bases not matched to a gene.

The V call is TRBV29-1, the J call TRBJ2-1; 8 nucleotides match TRBD1. This CDR3 spans 15 amino acids. The germline gives CDR1 SQVTM, CDR2 ANQGSEA. With V trimmed by 5 bases and J by 2 bases, 8 bases remained unmatched. In DNA, the CDR3 is TGCAGCGTTTCCCGGACAGGGAGAACCTACAATGAGCAGTTCTTC. This encodes CSVSRTGRTYNEQFF.

This chain joins TRBV5-1 and TRBJ1-2; weak D call: TRBD1 (6 bases). The CDR3 length is 15 residues. Looked up from germline, CDR1 is SGHRS and CDR2 is YFSETQ. V was pared by 0 bases and J by 4 bases, with 13 bases between. The CDR3 bases are TGCGCCAGCAGCTTGGTCCCCCGGGACATCTATGGCTACACCTTC. Its translation: CASSLVPRDIYGYTF.

This chain links TRBV11-2 with TRBJ2-7, with TRBD1 as a possible D gene (6 bases). Deletions cut 5 bases from V and 0 bases from J, with 14 bases between. Germline V CDR1 and CDR2: SGHAT, FQNNGV. The CDR3 has 15 amino acids. Here the CDR3 DNA reads TGTGCCAGCAGCCCGGTAGGGGGAGTCTCCTACGAGCAGTACTTC. Its translation is CASSPVGGVSYEQYF.

J is TRBJ2-7 and V is TRBV10-2; 14 bases line up with TRBD2. V lost 6 bases to trimming and J lost 4 bases; unmatched junction nucleotides: 2. This CDR3 is built from 14 residues. The germline V gene encodes CDR1 WSHSY and CDR2 SAAADI. CDR3 residues: CASRGTSGRYEQYF. CDR3 nucleotide sequence: TGCGCCAGCAGAGGGACTAGCGGGAGATACGAGCAGTACTTC.

The chain is built from TRBV5-4 and TRBJ2-3; 10 nucleotides match TRBD2. The CDR3 runs 18 residues. CDR1 SGHNT and CDR2 YYREEE come from the germline V gene (reference sequence). V lost 0 bases and J lost 6; bases outside the gene matches: 13. The CDR3: CASSLDLRLAGGGDTQYF. In DNA form, the CDR3 reads TGTGCCAGCAGCTTGGACCTTAGGTTAGCGGGAGGCGGGGATACGCAGTATTTT.

This chain connects TRBV5-4 to TRBJ2-3; the D is unclear. The germline gives CDR1 SGHNT, CDR2 YYREEE (reference sequence). Trimming removed 2 bases at V and 6 bases at J, with 7 bases between. The CDR3 extends over 12 amino acids. The CDR3 protein is CASSLYVDTQYF. In DNA, the CDR3 is TGTGCCAGCAGCTTATATGTGGATACGCAGTATTTT.

The chain joins TRBV9 to TRBJ2-5; TRBD2 agrees at 8 bases. After removal of 2 bases from V and 2 bases from J, the junction contained 5 bases not matched to a gene. CDR1 and CDR2 from the germline V gene are SGDLS and YYNGEE. This CDR3 comprises 15 residues. The CDR3 loop reads CASSVSGTAQETQYF. The CDR3 DNA is TGTGCCAGCAGCGTTAGCGGGACCGCACAAGAGACCCAGTACTTC. Drawing the rest from reference TRBV9 and TRBJ2-5, the complete variable domain is DSGVTQTPKHLITATGQRVTLRCSPRSGDLSVYWYQQSLDQGLQFLIQYYNGEERAKGNILERFSAQQFPDLHSELNLSSLELGDSALYFCASSVSGTAQETQYFGPGTRLLVL.

This clone has just a few counts. The rearrangement uses TRBV6-5 and TRBJ1-3, with D tentatively TRBD1 (5 bases). V shed 6 bases and J shed 8 bases, with 14 bases lying between them. Germline loops: CDR1 MNHEY, CDR2 SVGAGI. The length of the CDR3 is 13 residues. The CDR3 region is CASRPRATDTIYF. For the CDR3, the DNA is TGTGCCAGCAGGCCCAGGGCAACGGACACCATATATTTT.

This clone occurred once. J is TRBJ1-5 and V is TRBV6-4, with D possibly matching TRBD1 (5 bases). Trimming took off 3 bases at V and 4 bases at J, with 13 bases between the two ends. This CDR3 contains 15 residues. CDR1 MRHNA and CDR2 SNTAGT come from the germline V gene. The CDR3 bases are TGTGCCAGCAGTGAACATGTGGGGGAGAATCAGCCCCAGCATTTT. Its protein product is CASSEHVGENQPQHF.

The chain has TRBV27 and TRBJ2-7; D might be TRBD2 (5 bases). This CDR3 region has 15 residues. Germline V gene sequence: CDR1 MNHEY, CDR2 SMNVEV (reference sequence). V was pared by 0 bases and J by 0 bases, with 9 bases between. The CDR3 DNA reads as TGTGCCAGCAGTTTATCTCTCGGAGGCTCCTACGAGCAGTACTTC. Its protein is CASSLSLGGSYEQYF.

This chain connects TRBV2 to TRBJ2-3; D unclear. V dropped 4 bases and J dropped 5 bases, with 10 bases sitting between them. The CDR3 extends over 13 amino acids. Germline assignment: CDR1 SNHLY and CDR2 FYNNEI. CDR3 in amino acids: CASSVRAGDTQYF. The CDR3 nucleotides are TGTGCCAGCAGTGTTAGGGCAGGAGATACGCAGTATTTT.

This rearrangement joins TRBV7-3 to TRBJ2-2; TRBD2 matches at 7 bases. Germline assignment: CDR1 SGHTA and CDR2 FQGTGA. This CDR3 comprises 16 residues. Trimming at V came to 1 base and at J to 6 bases, leaving 8 bases not matched to a gene. The CDR3 spells CASSLNGLGASGELFF. The CDR3 region has the DNA TGTGCCAGCAGCTTAAACGGACTAGGGGCGTCCGGGGAGCTGTTTTTT.

The rearrangement joins TRBV20-1 to TRBJ1-1; possible D gene TRBD1, 6 bases. The CDR3 length is 11 residues. V dropped 8 bases and J dropped 4 bases, with 11 bases sitting between them. CDR1 is DFQATT, CDR2 SNEGSKA, per germline (reference sequence). CDR3 residues: CSSGDSTEAFF. The DNA for the CDR3 is TGCAGTTCAGGGGATAGCACTGAAGCTTTCTTT.

The CDR3 DNA follows: TGTGCCAGCAGTGAATCGGGGACAGATACGCAGTATTTT. This encodes CASSESGTDTQYF. The chain is built from TRBV25-1 and TRBJ2-3; D might be TRBD2 (5 bases). The CDR3 spans 13 residues. Trimming removed 1 base at V and 3 bases at J, with 5 bases between. CDR1 MGHDK and CDR2 SYGVNS come from the germline V gene.

The gene calls are TRBV15 and TRBJ2-2; weak D call: TRBD2 (6 bases). Looked up from germline, CDR1 is LNHNV and CDR2 is YYDKDF (reference sequence). With 0 bases removed from V and 3 bases from J, the gap between germline ends came to 20 bases. This CDR3 comprises 19 residues. The CDR3 DNA follows: TGTGCCACCAGCAGAGATGAGGCTAGCGAGGTGTCGGACACCGGGGAGCTGTTTTTT. Protein product: CATSRDEASEVSDTGELFF.

The chain combines TRBV5-5 with TRBJ2-3; 8 bases agree with TRBD1. The CDR3 length is 18 residues. V lost 4 bases, J lost 2 bases, and 15 bases stayed unmatched. The germline CDR1 and CDR2 sequences are SGHKS and YYEKEE (reference sequence). The CDR3 region is CASSLWGTGTGLTDTQYF. CDR3 bases: TGTGCCAGCAGCCTGTGGGGGACCGGGACAGGACTCACAGATACGCAGTATTTT.